This is a list of T cell receptor beta chains from one sample in a study of T cell responses to AZD1222 COVID-19 vaccine. The data were produced by immunoSEQ multiplex PCR, yet TCRdb's version contains in-frame clones alone and is incomplete. Of some 200,000 clones in the sample, roughly 88% are singletons; the top ten hold 0.95% to 1%. The sample in question was peripheral blood, obtained on day 0 of AZD1222 vaccination. These TCRs come from an adult in good health. Each CDR3 is given with its conserved first and last residue. The D gene is left open where the match is weak. Size tells how often a clone was seen (once, few, many) or the class of an expanded clone, and some rows leave it out.

J gene,D gene,CDR3 length,V gene,clone size,CDR3 protein,CDR3 DNA
TRBJ2-1,TRBD2,14,TRBV3-1/TRBV3-2,-,CASELGGTYNEQFF,TGTGCCTCCGAGCTCGGGGGGACCTACAATGAGCAGTTCTTC
TRBJ1-1,-,13,TRBV18,-,CASSPKENTEAFF,TGTGCCAGCTCACCAAAGGAGAACACTGAAGCTTTCTTT
TRBJ1-2,-,14,TRBV21-1,-,CASSKDSGGGGYTF,TGTGCCAGCAGCAAAGACTCGGGGGGCGGTGGCTACACCTTC
TRBJ2-1,TRBD2,19,TRBV5-1,-,CASSLARSGRQSSYNEQFF,TGCGCCAGCAGCTTGGCCCGTAGCGGGAGACAAAGCTCCTACAATGAGCAGTTCTTC
TRBJ1-4,-,13,TRBV18,-,CASSTTPNEKLFF,TGTGCCAGCTCAACGACACCAAATGAAAAACTGTTTTTT
TRBJ2-2,-,15,TRBV4-1,-,CASSQERAGIGELFF,TGCGCCAGCAGCCAAGAGAGGGCCGGCATTGGGGAGCTGTTTTTT
TRBJ1-5,TRBD1,13,TRBV6-2/TRBV6-3,-,CASSTGAAQPQHF,TGTGCCAGCAGTACAGGGGCTGCTCAGCCCCAGCATTTT
TRBJ2-2,TRBD2,14,TRBV5-1,-,CASRGPSGPGELFF,TGCGCCAGCAGGGGACCTAGCGGGCCCGGGGAGCTGTTTTTT
TRBJ2-3,TRBD1,16,TRBV2,-,CASSDHQGARADTQYF,TGTGCCAGCAGTGACCACCAGGGGGCGCGGGCAGATACGCAGTATTTT
TRBJ2-3,TRBD2,16,TRBV3-1/TRBV3-2,-,CASSQKAGGPTDTQYF,TGTGCCAGCAGCCAAAAAGCGGGGGGACCCACAGATACGCAGTATTTT
TRBJ2-2,-,13,TRBV7-6,-,CASSHAGTGELFF,TGTGCCAGCAGCCACGCGGGCACCGGGGAGCTGTTTTTT
TRBJ2-3,TRBD1,16,TRBV9,once,CASSKSGTGLTDTQYF,TGTGCCAGCAGTAAATCCGGGACAGGGTTGACAGATACGCAGTATTTT
TRBJ2-7,TRBD2,17,TRBV27,-,CASSSIPRSGVTYEQYF,TGTGCCAGCAGTTCCATCCCGAGGAGCGGGGTAACCTACGAGCAGTACTTC
TRBJ2-7,TRBD1,14,TRBV6-5,-,CASSYRDRRYEQYF,TGTGCCAGCAGTTACAGGGACAGGAGGTACGAGCAGTACTTC
TRBJ2-5,-,16,TRBV3-1/TRBV3-2,-,CASSQEGGQPQETQYF,TGTGCCAGCAGCCAAGAGGGTGGGCAGCCTCAAGAGACCCAGTACTTC
TRBJ1-4,-,15,TRBV5-4,-,CASSLGSGNGEKLFF,TGTGCCAGCAGCTTGGGGTCGGGCAATGGCGAAAAACTGTTTTTT
TRBJ1-1,-,15,TRBV7-2,-,CASSLSLSGNTEAFF,TGTGCCAGCAGCTTATCTCTGTCTGGGAACACTGAAGCTTTCTTT
TRBJ2-7,-,11,TRBV18,once,CASSPLHEQYF,TGTGCCAGCTCACCACTCCACGAGCAGTACTTC
TRBJ2-3,-,13,TRBV28,-,CASSFPGTDTQYF,TGTGCCAGCAGTTTTCCGGGGACAGATACGCAGTATTTT
TRBJ1-4,-,16,TRBV5-1,-,CASSLGGGQRAEKLFF,TGCGCCAGCAGCTTGGGGGGAGGACAACGGGCCGAAAAACTGTTTTTT
TRBJ1-5,-,14,TRBV3-1/TRBV3-2,-,CASSSQGGQQPQHF,TGTGCCAGCAGCTCACAGGGAGGGCAGCAGCCCCAGCATTTT
TRBJ2-7,TRBD1,13,TRBV5-1,-,CASSLADRDEQYF,TGCGCCAGCAGCTTGGCCGACAGGGACGAGCAGTACTTC
TRBJ1-2,-,15,TRBV7-9,few,CASSLQGYANYGYTF,TGTGCCAGCAGCTTACAGGGTTATGCTAACTATGGCTACACCTTC
TRBJ2-1,TRBD2,13,TRBV7-9,-,CASPAGAFDEQFF,TGTGCCAGCCCAGCGGGAGCTTTTGATGAGCAGTTCTTC
TRBJ1-2,TRBD1,12,TRBV2,-,CASGTGGGGYTF,TGTGCCAGTGGAACAGGGGGCGGCGGCTACACCTTC
TRBJ2-7,TRBD2,14,TRBV28,-,CASSLGTSAYEQYF,TGTGCCAGCAGTTTAGGGACTAGCGCCTACGAGCAGTACTTC
TRBJ2-3,-,15,TRBV19,-,CASSGGQLSTDTQYF,TGTGCCAGTAGCGGGGGACAGCTTAGCACAGATACGCAGTATTTT
TRBJ2-1,TRBD1,15,TRBV5-5,-,CASSTGTGAYNEQFF,TGTGCCAGCAGCACCGGGACAGGGGCCTACAATGAGCAGTTCTTC
TRBJ2-1,-,16,TRBV6-4,-,CASSASGTDTYNEQFF,TGTGCCAGCAGTGCCTCCGGGACGGATACCTACAATGAGCAGTTCTTC
TRBJ1-1,TRBD1,13,TRBV6-5,-,CAIHYRGNTEAFF,TGTGCCATCCACTACAGGGGGAACACTGAAGCTTTCTTT
TRBJ1-1,TRBD1,13,TRBV29-1,-,CSVATGVNTEAFF,TGCAGCGTGGCGACAGGGGTTAACACTGAAGCTTTCTTT
TRBJ1-2,-,13,TRBV7-8,-,CASSLAQAYGYTF,TGTGCCAGCAGCCTCGCACAGGCCTATGGCTACACCTTC
TRBJ2-7,-,12,TRBV27,-,CASSAPSREQYF,TGTGCCAGCAGTGCACCGTCGAGGGAGCAGTACTTC
TRBJ2-1,TRBD1,13,TRBV7-9,-,CASSQQGHNEQFF,TGTGCCAGCAGCCAACAGGGGCACAATGAGCAGTTCTTC
TRBJ1-4,-,14,TRBV2,few,CASSRVDGNEKLFF,TGTGCCAGCAGTCGAGTGGACGGAAATGAAAAACTGTTTTTT
TRBJ2-7,-,14,TRBV11-2,-,CASGQRGGSYEQYF,TGTGCCAGCGGACAGAGGGGCGGCTCCTACGAGCAGTACTTC
TRBJ2-3,TRBD2,15,TRBV28,-,CASSFVAGGLDTQYF,TGTGCCAGCAGTTTTGTAGCGGGAGGGTTGGATACGCAGTATTTT
TRBJ1-5,-,13,TRBV27,-,CASSLGHGQPQHF,TGTGCCAGCAGTTTAGGTCATGGTCAGCCCCAGCATTTT
TRBJ2-7,-,16,TRBV5-5,-,CASRIEDVRGPYEQYF,TGTGCCAGCAGGATAGAGGATGTCAGGGGCCCCTACGAGCAGTACTTC
TRBJ2-3,TRBD1,15,TRBV5-1,-,CASSLGDRGEDTQYF,TGCGCCAGCAGCTTGGGGGACAGGGGGGAGGATACGCAGTATTTT
TRBJ2-1,TRBD2,17,TRBV25-1,-,CASSDRSGRADYNEQFF,TGTGCCAGCAGTGACCGTAGCGGGAGGGCCGATTACAATGAGCAGTTCTTC
TRBJ2-7,TRBD1,14,TRBV5-6,-,CASSLLRDRAEQYF,TGTGCCAGCAGCTTGCTACGGGACAGGGCCGAGCAGTACTTC
TRBJ1-1,-,16,TRBV7-9,-,CASSHRGGTINTEAFF,TGTGCCAGCAGCCACCGAGGTGGGACGATTAACACTGAAGCTTTCTTT
TRBJ2-1,TRBD2,16,TRBV19,-,CASSGIAGGTYNEQFF,TGTGCCAGTAGTGGGATAGCGGGGGGGACCTACAATGAGCAGTTCTTC
TRBJ2-3,-,14,TRBV6-6,-,CASSQGGGVDTQYF,TGTGCCAGCAGCCAGGGAGGAGGTGTAGATACGCAGTATTTT
TRBJ2-2,-,12,TRBV7-3,-,CASSSTSGELFF,TGTGCCAGCAGCTCGACTAGCGGGGAGCTGTTTTTT
TRBJ1-3,-,14,TRBV19,few,CARVPFPDGNTIYF,TGTGCCAGAGTCCCGTTTCCCGACGGAAACACCATATATTTT
TRBJ1-1,TRBD1,17,TRBV7-3,-,CASSLRPTGYGYTEAFF,TGTGCCAGCAGCTTAAGGCCGACAGGGTATGGCTACACTGAAGCTTTCTTT
TRBJ2-1,TRBD2,15,TRBV9,once,CARSVEGRRGDEQFF,TGTGCCCGCAGCGTAGAGGGACGGCGGGGGGATGAGCAGTTCTTC
TRBJ2-1,-,16,TRBV2,-,CASSEPRPSRSHEQFF,TGTGCCAGCAGTGAACCCCGACCTAGTCGGTCCCATGAGCAGTTCTTC
TRBJ1-2,TRBD1,14,TRBV2,-,CASSVGQGYYGYTF,TGTGCCAGCAGTGTAGGACAGGGGTACTATGGCTACACCTTC
TRBJ1-1,-,14,TRBV3-1/TRBV3-2,-,CASSDGLMNTEAFF,TGTGCCAGCAGTGACGGACTTATGAACACTGAAGCTTTCTTT
TRBJ1-1,-,13,TRBV19,few,CASSISPGLVAFF,TGTGCCAGTAGTATAAGCCCAGGGCTTGTGGCTTTCTTT
TRBJ1-1,-,15,TRBV7-2,-,CASSLDPAGNTEAFF,TGTGCCAGCAGCTTAGATCCCGCCGGGAACACTGAAGCTTTCTTT
TRBJ2-2,-,17,TRBV3-1/TRBV3-2,-,CASSLRWAGSNTGELFF,TGTGCCAGCAGCCTCCGTTGGGCAGGGTCGAACACCGGGGAGCTGTTTTTT
TRBJ1-1,-,14,TRBV25-1,-,CASTGPGWNTEAFF,TGTGCCAGCACCGGTCCGGGATGGAACACTGAAGCTTTCTTT
TRBJ2-5,TRBD2,15,TRBV20-1,-,CSASRNGGDLDDQYF,TGCAGTGCTAGTCGAAACGGGGGGGACTTGGATGACCAGTACTTC
TRBJ2-2,TRBD2,16,TRBV7-2,-,CASSLDPSGASGELFF,TGTGCCAGCAGCTTAGATCCTAGCGGGGCTTCCGGGGAGCTGTTTTTT